Listed here are 11 T cell receptor beta chains from one sample, sequenced in a study of read filtering for tumor transcriptome and immune sequencing. The library was built from about 370 ng RNA with molecular barcoded adaptors for alpha/delta and beta/gamma chains. Each CDR3 protein gets one entry after TCRdb re-called the reads with MiXCR. The sample carries some 5,300 distinct CDR3 sequences, around 20% recorded once. The sequencing input was a population of CD138-negative cells sorted from bone marrow. Every receptor here comes from a donor aged 40 or over with multiple myeloma.

This clonotype is labeled as medium-sized. The V call is TRBV13, the J call TRBJ1-1, with 8 nucleotides matching TRBD1. This CDR3 spans 13 amino acids. The germline CDR1 and CDR2 sequences are PRHDT and FYEKMQ (reference sequence). V shed 4 bases and J 6 bases; nucleotides not matched to a gene: 4. The DNA for the CDR3 is TGTGCCAGCAGCTCCATGACAGGGGCTGAAGCTTTCTTT. Its translation: CASSSMTGAEAFF.

This clonotype was found a few times. A far bigger clonotype differs at one base, so this is likely a read error. This likely comes from a read error, as the CDR3 has no conserved phenylalanine or tryptophan at its end. V and J are TRBV7-2 and TRBJ1-1; D unclear. This CDR3 comprises 15 residues. V lost 0 bases and J lost 1, with 9 bases in between. The germline CDR1 and CDR2 sequences are SGHTA and FQGNSA. The CDR3 DNA follows: TGTGCCAGCAGCTTAGCGTTCCTACCGAACACTGAAGCTTTCCTT. Translated, it gives CASSLAFLPNTEAFL.

This clonotype is medium-sized (0.01 to 0.1%) in the sample. V and J are TRBV5-1 and TRBJ2-7; 11 nucleotides agree with TRBD2. This CDR3 region has 18 residues. CDR1 and CDR2 from the germline V gene are SGHRS and YFSETQ. V lost 3 bases and J lost 7; bases outside the gene matches: 18. CDR3 nucleotides: TGCGCCAGCAGCTCCTCCGGGTCACGGCTAGCGGGAGGTGGGGAGCAGTACTTC. This translates into CASSSSGSRLAGGGEQYF.

This clonotype was detected ten times or more. This chain uses TRBV18 with TRBJ2-7; a possible D gene is TRBD1 (5 bases). The CDR3 consists of 14 residues. Trimming took 3 bases from V and 0 from J, leaving 9 bases between them. Per germline, CDR1 KGHSH and CDR2 LQKENI. In nucleotides, the CDR3 is TGTGCCAGCTCACCGGGGCGGTTCTCCTACGAGCAGTACTTC. This sequence encodes CASSPGRFSYEQYF.

This clonotype was observed once. V and J are TRBV7-2 and TRBJ2-1; 13 nucleotides align to TRBD2. The CDR3 is 15 amino acids. After removal of 4 bases from V and 9 bases from J, the junction contained 6 bases not matched to a gene. Per the germline V gene, CDR1 is SGHTA and CDR2 is FQGNSA. CDR3 DNA sequence: TGTGCCAGCAGCTGGGCCGGGACTAGCGGGACTGAGCAGTTCTTC. Protein product: CASSWAGTSGTEQFF.

J is TRBJ2-2 and V is TRBV9, with a weak D call TRBD1 (6 bases). The V and J ends lost 6 bases and 3 bases respectively, with 12 bases between them. The CDR3 totals 14 residues. Germline loops: CDR1 SGDLS, CDR2 YYNGEE. The CDR3 reads CASKEAGDTGELFF. The DNA of the CDR3 is TGTGCCAGCAAGGAAGCAGGGGACACCGGGGAGCTGTTTTTT. The full variable domain, with the rest looked up from reference TRBV9 and TRBJ2-2, is DSGVTQTPKHLITATGQRVTLRCSPRSGDLSVYWYQQSLDQGLQFLIQYYNGEERAKGNILERFSAQQFPDLHSELNLSSLELGDSALYFCASKEAGDTGELFFGEGSRLTVL.

Points on this clonotype: This likely stems from a read error, as it lies one base from a far larger clone. This chain links TRBV6-2 or TRBV6-3 with TRBJ1-4; 10 positions match TRBD2. TRBJ2-3 matches the DNA end more closely, so the J call is doubtful. The CDR3 contains 15 residues. Germline V gives CDR1 MNHEY, CDR2 SVGEGT. The DNA of the CDR3 is TGTGCCAGCACTTACGAGGCTAGCGGGAGCGATACGCAGTATTTT. This sequence encodes CASTYEASGSDTQYF.

This clonotype was found once. A far larger clone differs by one base, so this is likely a read error. The chain is built from TRBV7-3 and TRBJ2-3; D possibly corresponds to TRBD2 (5 bases). In germline, CDR1 is SGHTA, CDR2 FQGTGA. The CDR3 sequence is 17 residues long. CDR3 sequence: CASSLFGGGRSTDTRYF. The CDR3 DNA sequence: TGTGCCAGCAGCTTATTTGGAGGTGGGAGAAGCACAGATACGCGGTATTTT.

As regards this clonotype: It is likely a read error: a sequence one base away is far more abundant. The CDR3 reads CASSQDGEGYTEALF. The CDR3 nucleotides read TGCGCCAGCAGCCAAGATGGGGAGGGGTACACTGAAGCTCTCTTT. J is TRBJ1-6 and V is TRBV4-1, with D possibly TRBD1 on 5 matching bases. CDR3 length equals 15 residues. Germline V CDR1 and CDR2: MGHRA, YSYEKL.

This clonotype occurred many times. In DNA, the CDR3 is TGCGCCAGCAGCCACTCCCTTCAAGGACATCAGCCCCAGCATTTT. Residues: CASSHSLQGHQPQHF. The chain couples TRBV4-1 to TRBJ1-5; D is unclear. V was clipped by 3 bases and J by 5 bases, with 14 bases between them. Germline loops: CDR1 MGHRA, CDR2 YSYEKL. CDR3 size: 15 residues.

Only a few counts were recorded for this clonotype. This chain joins TRBV29-1 and TRBJ1-1; the D is unclear. This CDR3 region has 14 residues. CDR1 and CDR2 from the germline V gene are SQVTM and ANQGSEA. V was shortened by 3 bases and J by 8 bases, with 19 bases between the two germline ends. CDR3 amino acids: CSVDMWYVEQEAFF. Written as DNA, the CDR3 is TGCAGCGTTGATATGTGGTACGTAGAGCAGGAAGCTTTCTTT.